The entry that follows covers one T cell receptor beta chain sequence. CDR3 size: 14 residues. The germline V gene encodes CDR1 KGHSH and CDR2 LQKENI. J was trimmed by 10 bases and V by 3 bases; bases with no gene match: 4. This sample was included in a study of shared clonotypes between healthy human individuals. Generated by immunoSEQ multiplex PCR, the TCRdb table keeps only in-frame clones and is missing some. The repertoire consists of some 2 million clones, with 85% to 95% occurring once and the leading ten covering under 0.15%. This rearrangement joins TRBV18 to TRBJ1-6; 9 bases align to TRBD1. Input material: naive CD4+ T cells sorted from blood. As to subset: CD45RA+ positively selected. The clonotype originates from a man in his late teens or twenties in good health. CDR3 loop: CASSPRDRESPLHF. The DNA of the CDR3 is TGTGCCAGCTCACCCCGGGACAGGGAGTCACCCCTCCACTTT.